This TCR beta chain is drawn from a study of immune characterization of retroperitoneal liposarcoma. This CDR3 is built from 17 residues. Germline V gives CDR1 MNHNS, CDR2 SASEGT. V was trimmed by 6 bases and J by 0 bases, leaving 18 bases between them. TCRdb re-called the PCR reads with MiXCR, one entry per CDR3 protein. The repertoire includes around 7,600 distinct CDR3 sequences, under 55% of them detected once, and about 9.4% sits in the top ten. This chain connects TRBV6-1 to TRBJ2-1; D is perhaps TRBD1 (5 bases). Sequenced sample: tumor tissue. This clonotype originated in a male donor with retroperitoneal liposarcoma. CDR3 DNA: TGTGCCAGCAGAGGGGCAACCCCCTATCGCTCCTACAATGAGCAGTTCTTC. Amino acid sequence: CASRGATPYRSYNEQFF.